This TCR beta chain originates from a study of blood T cell repertoires in COVID-19. Overall study context: T cells, B-cell-depleted T cells, or PBMCs provided the cDNA or gDNA that served as material.

Between the trimmed V and J ends, which lost 2 bases and 0 bases, there was a span of 16 bases. The CDR3 is 17 amino acids. Germline V gene lookup returns CDR1 MNHNS and CDR2 SASEGT. Produced via immunoSEQ multiplex PCR; TCRdb's table is partial and in-frame only. The sample lists roughly 80,000 clones; 65% to 90% were seen once. Sequencing was performed on peripheral blood. The chain combines TRBV6-1 with TRBJ1-1; weak D call: TRBD1 (6 bases). This TCR derives from an elderly man with acute or convalescent COVID-19. The CDR3 DNA follows: TGTGCCAGCAGTGAAAGGGAGACAGGCAATTTGAACACTGAAGCTTTCTTT. Amino acid sequence: CASSERETGNLNTEAFF.